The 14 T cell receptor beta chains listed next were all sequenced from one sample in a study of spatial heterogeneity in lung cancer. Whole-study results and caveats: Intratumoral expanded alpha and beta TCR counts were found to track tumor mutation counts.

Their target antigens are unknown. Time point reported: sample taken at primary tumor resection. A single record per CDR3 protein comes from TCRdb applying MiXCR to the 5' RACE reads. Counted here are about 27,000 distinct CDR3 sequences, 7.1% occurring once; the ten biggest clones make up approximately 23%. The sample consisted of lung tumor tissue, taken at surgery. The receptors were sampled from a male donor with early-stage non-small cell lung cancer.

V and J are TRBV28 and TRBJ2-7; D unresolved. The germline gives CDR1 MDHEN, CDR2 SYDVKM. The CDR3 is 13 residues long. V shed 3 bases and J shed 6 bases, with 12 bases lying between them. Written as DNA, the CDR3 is TGTGCCAGCAGTTTTGGGCAGACCTCCGAGCAGTACTTC. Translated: CASSFGQTSEQYF.

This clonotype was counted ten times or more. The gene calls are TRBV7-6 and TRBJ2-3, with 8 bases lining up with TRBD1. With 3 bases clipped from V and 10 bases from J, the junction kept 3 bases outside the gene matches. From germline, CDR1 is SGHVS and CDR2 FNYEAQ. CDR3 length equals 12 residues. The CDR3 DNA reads TGTGCCAGCAGCTTGACGACAGGGGCGCAGTATTTT. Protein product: CASSLTTGAQYF.

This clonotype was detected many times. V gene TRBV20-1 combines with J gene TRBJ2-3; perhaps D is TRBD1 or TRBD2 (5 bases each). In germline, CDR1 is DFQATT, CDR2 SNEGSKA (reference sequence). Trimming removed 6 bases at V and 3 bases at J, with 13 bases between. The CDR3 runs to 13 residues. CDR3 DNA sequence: TGCAGTGCCCAATGGGGCGGGACAGATACGCAGTATTTT. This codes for CSAQWGGTDTQYF.

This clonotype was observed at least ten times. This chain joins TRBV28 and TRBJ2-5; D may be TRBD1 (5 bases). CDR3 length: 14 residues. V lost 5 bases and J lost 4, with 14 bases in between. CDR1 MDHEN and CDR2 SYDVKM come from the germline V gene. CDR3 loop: CASSLGHPGETQYF. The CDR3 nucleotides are TGTGCCAGCAGTCTCGGACACCCCGGAGAGACCCAGTACTTC.

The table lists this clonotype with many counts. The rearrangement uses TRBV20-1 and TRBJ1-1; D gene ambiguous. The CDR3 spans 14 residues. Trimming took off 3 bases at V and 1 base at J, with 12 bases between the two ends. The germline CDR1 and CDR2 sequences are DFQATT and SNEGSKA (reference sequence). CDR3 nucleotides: TGCAGTGCTAGTGGGTCCAGATCGAACACTGAAGCTTTCTTT. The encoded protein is CSASGSRSNTEAFF.

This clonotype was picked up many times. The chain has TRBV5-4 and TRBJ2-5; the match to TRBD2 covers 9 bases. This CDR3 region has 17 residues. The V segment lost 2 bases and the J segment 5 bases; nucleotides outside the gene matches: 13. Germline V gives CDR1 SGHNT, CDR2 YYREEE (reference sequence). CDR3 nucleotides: TGTGCCAGCAGCTTAGGCGGGGGGGAGATTTTTCTGGAGACCCAGTACTTC. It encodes CASSLGGGEIFLETQYF.

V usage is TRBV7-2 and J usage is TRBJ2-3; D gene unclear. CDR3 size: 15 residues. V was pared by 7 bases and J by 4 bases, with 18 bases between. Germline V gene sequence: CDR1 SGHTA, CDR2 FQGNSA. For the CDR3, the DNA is TGTGCCAGCAACCCAAAGTTGACCAATTCAGATACGCAGTATTTT. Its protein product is CASNPKLTNSDTQYF.

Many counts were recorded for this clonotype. This CDR3 reads CASGGLTYEQYF. CDR3 coding DNA: TGTGCCAGCGGGGGGCTAACCTACGAGCAGTACTTC. The gene calls are TRBV6-6 and TRBJ2-7; D possibly matches TRBD1 or TRBD2 (6 bases each). The germline V gene has CDR1 MNHNY and CDR2 SVGAGI (reference sequence). CDR3 length equals 12 residues. V was cut by 8 bases and J by 2 bases, with 10 bases left in between.

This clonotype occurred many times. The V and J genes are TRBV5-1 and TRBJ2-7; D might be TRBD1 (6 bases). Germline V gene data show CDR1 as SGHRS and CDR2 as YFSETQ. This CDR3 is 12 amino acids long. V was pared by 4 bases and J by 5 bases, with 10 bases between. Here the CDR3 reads CASSETGNEQYF. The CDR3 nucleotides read TGCGCCAGCAGCGAAACAGGGAACGAGCAGTACTTC.

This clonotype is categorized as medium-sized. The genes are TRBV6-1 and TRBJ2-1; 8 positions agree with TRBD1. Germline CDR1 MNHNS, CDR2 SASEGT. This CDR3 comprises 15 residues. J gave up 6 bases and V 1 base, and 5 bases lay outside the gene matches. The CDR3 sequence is CASSEVRTGTNEQFF. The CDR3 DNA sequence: TGTGCCAGCAGTGAAGTCCGGACAGGGACCAATGAGCAGTTCTTC.

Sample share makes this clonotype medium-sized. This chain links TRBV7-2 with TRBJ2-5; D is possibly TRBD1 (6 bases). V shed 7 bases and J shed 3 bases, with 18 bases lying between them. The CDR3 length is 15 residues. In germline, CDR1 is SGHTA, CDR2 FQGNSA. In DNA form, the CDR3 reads TGTGCCAGCACCACCAGAGGGGACAAAGAAGAGACCCAGTACTTC. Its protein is CASTTRGDKEETQYF.

The CDR3 loop reads CATSRDRAEDYGYTF. The CDR3 bases are TGTGCCACCAGCAGAGATAGGGCGGAGGACTATGGCTACACCTTC. This sequence joins TRBV15 and TRBJ1-2; D is uncertain. V dropped 0 bases and J dropped 3 bases, with 11 bases sitting between them. The CDR3 is made up of 15 amino acids. CDR1 is LNHNV and CDR2 is YYDKDF in the germline V gene (reference sequence).

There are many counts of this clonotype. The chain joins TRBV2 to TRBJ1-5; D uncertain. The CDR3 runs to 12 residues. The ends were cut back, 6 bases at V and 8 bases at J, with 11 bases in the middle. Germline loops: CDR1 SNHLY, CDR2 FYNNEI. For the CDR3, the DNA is TGTGCCAGCAGCTGGGAATATGAGCCCCAGCATTTT. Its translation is CASSWEYEPQHF.

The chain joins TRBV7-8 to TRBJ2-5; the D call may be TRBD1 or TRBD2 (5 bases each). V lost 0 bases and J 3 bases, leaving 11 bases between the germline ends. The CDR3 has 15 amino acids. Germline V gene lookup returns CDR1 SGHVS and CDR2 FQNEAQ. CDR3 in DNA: TGTGCCAGCAGCTTAGCTCACAGGAGGAAAGAGACCCAGTACTTC. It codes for CASSLAHRRKETQYF.